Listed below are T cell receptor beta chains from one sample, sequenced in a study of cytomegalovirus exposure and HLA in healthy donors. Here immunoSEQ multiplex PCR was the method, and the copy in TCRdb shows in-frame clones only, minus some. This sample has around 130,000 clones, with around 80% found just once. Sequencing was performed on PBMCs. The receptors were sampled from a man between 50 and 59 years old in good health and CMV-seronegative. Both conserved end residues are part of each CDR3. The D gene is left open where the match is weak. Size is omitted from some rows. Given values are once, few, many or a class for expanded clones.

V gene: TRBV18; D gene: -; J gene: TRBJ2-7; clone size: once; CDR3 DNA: TGTGCCAGCTCACCACCCGCAGGCTCCTACGAGCAGTACTTC; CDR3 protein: CASSPPAGSYEQYF
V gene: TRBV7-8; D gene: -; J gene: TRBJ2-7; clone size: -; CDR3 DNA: TGTGCCAGCAGGACTTCCTCGGGCTCCTACGAGCAGTACTTC; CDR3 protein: CASRTSSGSYEQYF
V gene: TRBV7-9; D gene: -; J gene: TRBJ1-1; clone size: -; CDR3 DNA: TGTGCCAGCAGCTTAGCGACAGGCTACACTGAAGCTTTCTTT; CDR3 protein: CASSLATGYTEAFF
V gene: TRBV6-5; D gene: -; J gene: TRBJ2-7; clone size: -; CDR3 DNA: TGTGCCAGCAGTTATCCGGGTTCTTACGAGCAGTACTTC; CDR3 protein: CASSYPGSYEQYF
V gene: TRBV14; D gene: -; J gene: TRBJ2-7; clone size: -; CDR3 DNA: TGTGCCAGCAGCCATTGGCATCCTTACGAGCAGTACTTC; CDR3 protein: CASSHWHPYEQYF
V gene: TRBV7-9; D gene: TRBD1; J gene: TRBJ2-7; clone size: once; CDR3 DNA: TGTGCCAGCAGCTTAGCGAGAAGGACCGGGACAGGGGACTACGAGCAGTACTTC; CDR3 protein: CASSLARRTGTGDYEQYF
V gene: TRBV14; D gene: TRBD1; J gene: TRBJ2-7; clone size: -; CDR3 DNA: TGTGCCAGCAGCCTGTATACTCAGGGGGAAAGAGCGTACGAGCAGTACTTC; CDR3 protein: CASSLYTQGERAYEQYF
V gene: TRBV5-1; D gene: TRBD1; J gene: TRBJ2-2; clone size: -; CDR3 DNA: TGCGCCAGCAGCTTGGCCTCAATGGGACAGGCATTTCACGGGGAGCTGTTTTTT; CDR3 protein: CASSLASMGQAFHGELFF
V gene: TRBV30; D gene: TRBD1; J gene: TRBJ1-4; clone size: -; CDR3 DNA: TGTGCCTGGAGTACAGGGACAGGGAATGAAAAACTGTTTTTT; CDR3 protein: CAWSTGTGNEKLFF
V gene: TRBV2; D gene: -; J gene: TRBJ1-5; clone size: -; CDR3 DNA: TGTGCCAGCAGTGTCGGGGGGAATCAGCCCCAGCATTTT; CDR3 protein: CASSVGGNQPQHF
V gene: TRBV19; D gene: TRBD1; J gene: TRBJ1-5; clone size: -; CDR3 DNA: TGTGCCAGTAGTGCCCAACAGGGGACTCAGCCCCAGCATTTT; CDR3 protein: CASSAQQGTQPQHF
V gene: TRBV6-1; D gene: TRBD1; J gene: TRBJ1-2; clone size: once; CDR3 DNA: TGTGCCAGCAGTGAGTTGACAGGGGCGGGCTACACCTTC; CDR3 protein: CASSELTGAGYTF
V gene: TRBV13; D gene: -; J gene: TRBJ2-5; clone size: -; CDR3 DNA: TGTGCCAGCAGCTTATCGGCGGGGAGTCAAGAGACCCAGTACTTC; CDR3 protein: CASSLSAGSQETQYF
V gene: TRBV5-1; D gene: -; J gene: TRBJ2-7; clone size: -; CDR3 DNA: TGCGCCAGCGGGAGTACAGGGTGGGGATACGAGCAGTACTTC; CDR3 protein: CASGSTGWGYEQYF
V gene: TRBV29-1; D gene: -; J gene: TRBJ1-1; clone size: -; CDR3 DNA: TGCAGCGCGGGGGGGGGTTCCAAAGGCACTGAAGCTTTCTTT; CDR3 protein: CSAGGGSKGTEAFF
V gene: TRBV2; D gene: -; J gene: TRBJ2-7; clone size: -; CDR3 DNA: TGTGCCAGCAGTGACCACTCCTACGAGCAGTACTTC; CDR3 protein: CASSDHSYEQYF
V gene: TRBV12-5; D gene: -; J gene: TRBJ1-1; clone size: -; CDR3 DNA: TGTGCTAGTTCTGGGAGGGGAAACACTGAAGCTTTCTTT; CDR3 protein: CASSGRGNTEAFF
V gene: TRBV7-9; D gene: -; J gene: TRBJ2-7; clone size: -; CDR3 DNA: TGTGCCAGCAGCTACGACACCTACGAGCAGTACTTC; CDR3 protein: CASSYDTYEQYF